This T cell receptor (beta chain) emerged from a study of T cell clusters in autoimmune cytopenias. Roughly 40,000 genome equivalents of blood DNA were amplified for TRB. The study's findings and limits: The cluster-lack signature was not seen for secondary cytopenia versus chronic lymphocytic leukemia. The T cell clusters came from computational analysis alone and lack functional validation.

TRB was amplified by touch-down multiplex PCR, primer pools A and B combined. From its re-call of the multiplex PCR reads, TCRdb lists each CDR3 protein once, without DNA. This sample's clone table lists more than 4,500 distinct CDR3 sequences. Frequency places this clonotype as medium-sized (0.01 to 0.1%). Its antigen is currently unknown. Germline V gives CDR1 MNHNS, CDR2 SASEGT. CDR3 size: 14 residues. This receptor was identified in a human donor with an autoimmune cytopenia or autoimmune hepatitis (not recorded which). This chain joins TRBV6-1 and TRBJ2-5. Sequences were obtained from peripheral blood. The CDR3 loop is CASSGRTLAETQYF.